Listed below are T cell receptor beta chains from one sample, sequenced in a study of human T cells and chemical hapten exposure. TCRdb analysed the RACE reads with MiXCR anew, one entry per CDR3 protein. This table holds about 76,000 distinct CDR3 sequences, 10% to 15% found once. Sequencing was performed on whole blood, taken in connection with sensitization to the hapten diphenylcyclopropenone (DPC). The receptors stem from a woman in her forties or fifties with alopecia areata. Some clones in this sample may be carry-over from other donors' samples. CDR3s include the opening cysteine and the closing phenylalanine or tryptophan. A D gene is named only where the DNA matches it firmly. Size tells how often a clone was seen (once, few, many) or the class of an expanded clone, and some rows leave it out.

NA 16 TRBJ1-3 many TRBV18 CASSPPAPGSGNTIYF TGTGCCAGCTCACCACCAGCTCCGGGATCTGGAAACACCATATATTTT
NA 15 TRBJ2-7 NA TRBV11-2 CASSLLQGTSYEQYF TGTGCCAGCAGCTTACTCCAGGGCACGAGCTACGAGCAGTACTTC
TRBD1 14 TRBJ1-1 many TRBV11-2 CASSPGQLNTEAFF TGTGCCAGCAGCCCGGGACAGTTGAACACTGAAGCTTTCTTT
NA 17 TRBJ2-1 few TRBV18 CASSPPLTTAIYNEQFF TGTGCCAGCTCACCCCCCTTAACTACGGCGATATACAATGAGCAGTTCTTC
NA 15 TRBJ2-3 few TRBV11-2 CASSPTDSSTDTQYF TGTGCCAGCAGCCCTACTGATTCTAGCACAGATACGCAGTATTTT
TRBD1 16 TRBJ1-2 NA TRBV6-5 CASRTSGQGWAYGYTF TGTGCCAGCAGAACTAGCGGACAGGGCTGGGCCTATGGCTACACCTTC
NA 11 TRBJ1-1 many TRBV2 CASVQKRGAFF TGTGCCAGCGTCCAAAAGAGGGGTGCTTTCTTT
NA 14 TRBJ1-5 NA TRBV30 CAWSATAGNQPQHF TGTGCCTGGAGTGCGACTGCGGGAAATCAGCCCCAGCATTTT
NA 15 TRBJ2-3 few TRBV20-1 CSARVDSWVTDTQYF TGCAGTGCTAGAGTGGACTCCTGGGTAACAGATACGCAGTATTTT
NA 15 TRBJ2-5 many TRBV25-1 CASSESGFVRETQYF TGTGCCAGCAGTGAATCAGGCTTTGTCCGGGAGACCCAGTACTTC
TRBD2 14 TRBJ2-1 NA TRBV10-1 CASSEGLVYNEQFF TGCGCCAGCAGTGAGGGACTAGTATACAATGAGCAGTTCTTC
NA 14 TRBJ2-3 NA TRBV19 CASSIVETANQQYF TGTGCCAGTAGTATAGTAGAGACCGCCAACCAACAGTATTTT
NA 13 TRBJ1-5 few TRBV20-1 CSARTNSNQPQHF TGCAGTGCTAGGACAAATAGCAATCAGCCCCAGCATTTT
TRBD2 14 TRBJ2-3 many TRBV20-1 CSAPTSGNTDTQYF TGCAGTGCTCCGACTAGCGGAAACACAGATACGCAGTATTTT
NA 13 TRBJ1-1 few TRBV3-1 CASSLSSNTEAFF TGTGCCAGCAGCCTCAGTTCCAACACTGAAGCTTTCTTT
NA 14 TRBJ2-3 NA TRBV2 CASSEALHADTQYF TGTGCCAGCAGTGAAGCGCTTCATGCAGATACGCAGTATTTT
TRBD1 13 TRBJ2-1 NA TRBV5-4 CASSLRTGIEQFF TGTGCCAGCAGCTTGCGGACAGGGATTGAGCAGTTCTTC
NA 14 TRBJ1-1 NA TRBV4-2 CASSQGRLNTEAFF TGTGCCAGCAGCCAAGGACGGTTGAACACTGAAGCTTTCTTT
TRBD2 15 TRBJ2-5 many TRBV20-1 CSGGTSGDPQETQYF TGCAGTGGGGGGACTAGCGGGGATCCTCAAGAGACCCAGTACTTC
NA 16 TRBJ2-7 NA TRBV18 CASSPPGSLGSYEQYF TGTGCCAGCTCACCACCGGGTAGCCTTGGCTCCTACGAGCAGTATTTC
NA 13 TRBJ1-2 many TRBV3-1 CASRGVTGYGYTF TGTGCCAGCCGGGGGGTCACTGGCTATGGCTACACCTTC
NA 15 TRBJ1-2 many TRBV20-1 CSARSPYSTLYGYTF TGCAGTGCTAGATCACCTTACAGCACTCTCTATGGCTACACCTTC
TRBD1 14 TRBJ2-7 few TRBV20-1 CSARTGENSYEQYF TGCAGTGCTCGGACAGGGGAAAACTCCTACGAGCAGTACTTC
TRBD1 13 TRBJ2-3 many TRBV29-1 CSVEVTGGDTQYF TGCAGCGTTGAAGTGACAGGGGGCGATACGCAGTATTTT
NA 11 TRBJ1-3 few TRBV29-1 CSVSSGNTIYF TGCAGCGTTTCCTCTGGAAACACCATATATTTT
NA 18 TRBJ2-1 NA TRBV7-2 CASSSPASSGWFRNEQFF TGTGCCAGCAGCTCCCCGGCTAGTTCCGGCTGGTTTAGAAATGAGCAGTTCTTC
NA 14 TRBJ2-7 NA TRBV20-1 CSARFGTPIGEQYF TGCAGTGCTAGATTCGGGACTCCTATCGGGGAGCAGTACTTC
NA 12 TRBJ1-5 many TRBV28 CASGVGNQPQHF TGTGCCAGTGGGGTTGGCAATCAGCCCCAGCATTTT
NA 15 TRBJ2-3 many TRBV7-9 CASSRDWMSTDTQYF TGTGCCAGCAGTCGGGACTGGATGAGCACAGATACGCAGTATTTT
NA 14 TRBJ1-6 few TRBV12-3/TRBV12-4 CASSLGGAYSPLHF TGTGCCAGCAGTTTAGGAGGGGCTTATTCACCCCTCCACTTT
NA 11 TRBJ1-1 many TRBV20-1 CSARVPAGAFF TGCAGTGCTAGAGTCCCTGCAGGAGCTTTCTTT
TRBD1 13 TRBJ1-1 many TRBV29-1 CSVATGVGTEAFF TGCAGCGTCGCTACAGGGGTCGGGACTGAAGCTTTCTTT
TRBD2 16 TRBJ2-3 NA TRBV5-1 CASSLAVGAGKDTQYF TGCGCCAGCAGCTTGGCAGTGGGAGCGGGAAAGGATACGCAGTATTTT
TRBD2 16 TRBJ2-1 NA TRBV9 CASSTTLAGAGNEQFF TGTGCCAGCAGCACAACCTTAGCGGGAGCGGGGAATGAGCAGTTCTTC
TRBD2 17 TRBJ2-2 NA TRBV11-1 CASSAGLAGANTGELFF TGTGCCAGCAGCGCCGGACTAGCGGGGGCGAACACCGGGGAGCTGTTTTTT
NA 13 TRBJ2-3 few TRBV29-1 CSVANRSTDTQYF TGCAGCGTTGCAAATCGGAGCACAGATACGCAGTATTTT
TRBD2 15 TRBJ2-2 many TRBV19 CASSMLAGDTGELFF TGTGCCAGTAGTATGCTAGCGGGAGATACCGGGGAGCTGTTTTTT
NA 15 TRBJ2-1 NA TRBV6-1 CASSEQPIGLNEQFF TGTGCCAGCAGTGAACAGCCGATCGGCCTCAATGAGCAGTTCTTC
NA 14 TRBJ2-7 many TRBV29-1 CSVKQGLGAYEQYF TGCAGCGTCAAGCAGGGGCTAGGGGCCTACGAGCAGTACTTC
NA 13 TRBJ1-1 few TRBV20-1 CSARQLPPLEAFF TGCAGTGCTCGACAGTTACCCCCCCTTGAAGCTTTCTTT
TRBD2 18 TRBJ2-2 few TRBV27 CASSLPTSGRGNTGELFF TGTGCCAGCAGTTTACCGACTAGCGGGAGGGGGAACACCGGGGAGCTGTTTTTT
TRBD1 15 TRBJ2-2 many TRBV11-2 CASSFTGADTGELFF TGTGCCAGCAGCTTCACAGGGGCCGACACCGGGGAGCTGTTTTTT
NA 16 TRBJ2-2 many TRBV11-2 CASSLVPGSDTGELFF TGTGCCAGCAGCTTAGTTCCGGGGTCGGACACCGGGGAGCTGTTTTTT
NA 12 TRBJ2-3 few TRBV7-8 CASSLVRDTQYF TGTGCCAGCAGCTTAGTTAGAGATACGCAGTATTTT
NA 16 TRBJ2-2 many TRBV2 CASSPPEQRSTGELFF TGTGCCAGCAGTCCCCCGGAGCAGCGGAGCACCGGGGAGCTGTTTTTT
NA 14 TRBJ1-2 NA TRBV11-2 CASSSTGSGYGYTF TGTGCCAGCAGCTCTACAGGGTCGGGGTATGGCTACACCTTC
NA 14 TRBJ2-1 few TRBV29-1 CSVAYGGGYNEQFF TGCAGCGTGGCGTACGGAGGCGGCTACAATGAGCAGTTCTTC
NA 13 TRBJ2-1 NA TRBV4-2 CTSSQVLNSEQFF TGTACCAGCAGCCAAGTCCTGAATAGTGAGCAGTTCTTC
NA 15 TRBJ2-7 few TRBV3-1 CASSQGLVGTYEQYF TGTGCCAGCAGCCAAGGTTTAGTGGGGACCTACGAGCAGTACTTC